This T cell receptor beta chain comes out of a study of cytomegalovirus exposure and HLA in healthy donors. Whole-study results and caveats: A later analysis found TCR association rates differed by HLA locus, highest for DRB1 and lowest for HLA-C. Later work associated over 15,000 TCR beta sequences with HLA alleles at 0.05 false discovery rate. Per a later analysis, HLA-associated TCR beta chains showed more clonal expansion than other, equally common TCR beta chains.

The PCR made use of 60 Vbeta and 13 Jbeta primers. Assay used: immunoSEQ multiplex PCR; TCRdb lists only in-frame clones, some missing. The specimen's table records about 200,000 clones. Comment on this clone: Its specificity is unknown.

This CDR3 region has 12 residues. Germline V lookup: CDR1 SGHVS, CDR2 FQNEAQ. Trimming removed 4 bases from V and 4 bases from J, with 7 bases in between. The V call is TRBV7-8, the J call TRBJ1-2; a possible D gene is TRBD1 (6 bases). This sequence originates from a girl between 2 and 10 years old in good health and CMV-seropositive. The specimen was PBMCs. CDR3 sequence: CASSSQGYGYTF. The CDR3 nucleotides are TGTGCCAGCAGCTCACAGGGCTATGGCTACACCTTC.